This TCR beta chain originates from a study of radiation and T cells in renal cell carcinoma. V was shortened by 3 bases and J by 5 bases, with 16 bases between the two germline ends. This CDR3 has 15 residues. The germline CDR1 and CDR2 sequences are MDHEN and SYDVKM. The time point denotes: baseline pretreatment blood. Treatment of the sample: 15 Gy SBRT to primary tumor, nephrectomy 4 weeks later. Study-level findings and limits: Top tumor clonotypes rose in blood 2 weeks post-radiation, then contracted.

Comment on this clone: Antigen specificity is unknown.

Clones were read by immunoSEQ multiplex PCR, and TCRdb kept only the in-frame ones, dropping some. The sample contains 70,000 to 100,000 clones, over 65% of which appear only once. Material: blood, obtained from a patient whose treatment included radiotherapy and nephrectomy. This sequence was found in a man aged 60 to 69 with renal cell carcinoma. The rearrangement uses TRBV28 and TRBJ1-2; D remains ambiguous. CDR3 coding DNA: TGTGCCAGCAGTTTGCCCTCATCTCCTGGGTATGGCTACACCTTC. Encoded protein: CASSLPSSPGYGYTF.